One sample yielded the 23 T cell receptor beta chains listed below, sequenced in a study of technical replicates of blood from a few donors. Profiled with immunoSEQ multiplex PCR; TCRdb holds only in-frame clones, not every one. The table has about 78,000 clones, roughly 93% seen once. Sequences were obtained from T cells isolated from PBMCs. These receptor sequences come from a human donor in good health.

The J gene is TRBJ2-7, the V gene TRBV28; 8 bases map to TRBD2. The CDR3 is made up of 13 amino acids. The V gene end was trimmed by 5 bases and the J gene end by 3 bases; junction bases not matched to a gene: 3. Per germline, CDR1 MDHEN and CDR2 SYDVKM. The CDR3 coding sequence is TGTGCCAGCAGTACCACTAGCGGCTACGAGCAGTACTTC. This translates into CASSTTSGYEQYF.

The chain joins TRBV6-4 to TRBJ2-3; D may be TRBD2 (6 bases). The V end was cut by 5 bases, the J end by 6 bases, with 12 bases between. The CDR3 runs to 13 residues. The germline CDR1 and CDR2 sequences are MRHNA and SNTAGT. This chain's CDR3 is CASSSGLGDTQYF. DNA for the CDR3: TGTGCCAGCAGTAGCGGGCTTGGGGATACGCAGTATTTT.

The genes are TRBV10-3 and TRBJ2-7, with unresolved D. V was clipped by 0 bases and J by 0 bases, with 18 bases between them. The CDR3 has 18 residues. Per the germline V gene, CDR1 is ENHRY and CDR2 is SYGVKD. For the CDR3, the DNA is TGTGCCATCAGTGAGTCGAGATGGTACGACTCCAGCTCCTACGAGCAGTACTTC. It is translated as CAISESRWYDSSSYEQYF.

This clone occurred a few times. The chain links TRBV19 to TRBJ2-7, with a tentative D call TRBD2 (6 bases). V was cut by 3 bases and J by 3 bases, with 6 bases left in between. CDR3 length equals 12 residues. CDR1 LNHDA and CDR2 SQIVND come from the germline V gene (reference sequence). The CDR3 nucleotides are TGTGCCAGTAGTATGGGGGGCTACGAGCAGTACTTC. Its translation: CASSMGGYEQYF.

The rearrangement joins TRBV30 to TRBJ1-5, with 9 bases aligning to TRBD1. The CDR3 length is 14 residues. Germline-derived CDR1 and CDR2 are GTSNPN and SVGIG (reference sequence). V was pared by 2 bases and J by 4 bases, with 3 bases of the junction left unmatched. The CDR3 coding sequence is TGTGCCTGGAGTATGGACAGGGGAAATCAGCCCCAGCATTTT. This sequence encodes CAWSMDRGNQPQHF.

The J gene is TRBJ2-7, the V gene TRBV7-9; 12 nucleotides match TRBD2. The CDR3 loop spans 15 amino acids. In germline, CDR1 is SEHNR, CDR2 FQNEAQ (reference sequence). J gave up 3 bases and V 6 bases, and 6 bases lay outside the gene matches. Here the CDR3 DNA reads TGTGCCAGCAGTTGGACTAGCGGGACATACTACGAGCAGTACTTC. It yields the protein CASSWTSGTYYEQYF.

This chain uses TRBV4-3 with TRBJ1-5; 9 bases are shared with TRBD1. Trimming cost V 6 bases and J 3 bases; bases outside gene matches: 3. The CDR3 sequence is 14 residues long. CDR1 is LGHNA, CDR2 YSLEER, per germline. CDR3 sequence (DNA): TGCGCCAGCAGTGACAGGGGGATCAATCAGCCCCAGCATTTT. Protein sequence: CASSDRGINQPQHF.

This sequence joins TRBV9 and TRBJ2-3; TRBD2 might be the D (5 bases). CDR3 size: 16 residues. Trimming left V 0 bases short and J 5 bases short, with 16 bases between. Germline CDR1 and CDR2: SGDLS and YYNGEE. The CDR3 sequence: CASSVASGRWEDTQYF. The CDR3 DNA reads TGTGCCAGCAGCGTAGCCTCGGGAAGGTGGGAAGATACGCAGTATTTT.

The CDR3 here is CASSADVGDTIYF. In DNA, the CDR3 is TGTGCCAGCAGCGCCGACGTCGGGGACACCATATATTTT. This chain uses TRBV9 with TRBJ1-3; no reliable D call. CDR3 length: 13 amino acids. Germline V lookup: CDR1 SGDLS, CDR2 YYNGEE. V was trimmed by 3 bases and J by 8 bases, leaving 12 bases between them.

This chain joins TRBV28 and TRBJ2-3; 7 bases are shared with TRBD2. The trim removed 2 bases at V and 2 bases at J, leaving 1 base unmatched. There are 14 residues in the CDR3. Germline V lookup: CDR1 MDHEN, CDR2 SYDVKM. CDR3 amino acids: CASSLLADTDTQYF. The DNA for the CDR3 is TGTGCCAGCAGTTTACTAGCGGACACAGATACGCAGTATTTT.

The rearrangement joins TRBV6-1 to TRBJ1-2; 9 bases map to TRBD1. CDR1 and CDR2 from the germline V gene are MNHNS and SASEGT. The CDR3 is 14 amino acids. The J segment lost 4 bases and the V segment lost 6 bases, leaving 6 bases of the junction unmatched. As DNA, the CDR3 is TGTGCCAGCAGAAAACAGGGGGCTGTCTATGGCTACACCTTC. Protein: CASRKQGAVYGYTF.

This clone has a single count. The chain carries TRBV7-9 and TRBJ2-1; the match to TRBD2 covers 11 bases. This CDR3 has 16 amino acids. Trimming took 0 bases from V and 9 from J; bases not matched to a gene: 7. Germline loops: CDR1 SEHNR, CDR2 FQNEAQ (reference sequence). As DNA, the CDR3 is TGTGCCAGCAGCTTAGCGGGTAGCGGGAGGGCCAGTGAGCAGTTCTTC. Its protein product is CASSLAGSGRASEQFF.

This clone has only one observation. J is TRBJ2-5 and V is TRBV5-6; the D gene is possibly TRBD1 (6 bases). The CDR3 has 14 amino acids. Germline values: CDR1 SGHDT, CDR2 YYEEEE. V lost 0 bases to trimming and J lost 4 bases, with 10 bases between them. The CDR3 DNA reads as TGTGCCAGCAGCTTGGCCACAGGGCGAGAGACCCAGTACTTC. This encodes CASSLATGRETQYF.

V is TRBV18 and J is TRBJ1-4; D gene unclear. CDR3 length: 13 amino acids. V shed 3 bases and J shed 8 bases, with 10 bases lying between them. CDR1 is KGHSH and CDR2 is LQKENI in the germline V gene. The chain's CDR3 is CASSPGVNEKLFF. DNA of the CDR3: TGTGCCAGCTCACCCGGGGTAAACGAAAAACTGTTTTTT.

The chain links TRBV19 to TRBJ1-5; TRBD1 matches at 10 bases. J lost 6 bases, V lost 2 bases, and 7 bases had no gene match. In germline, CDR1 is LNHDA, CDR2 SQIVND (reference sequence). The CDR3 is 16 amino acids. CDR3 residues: CASSIRGQGIVQPQHF. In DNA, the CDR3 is TGTGCCAGTAGTATAAGGGGACAGGGGATTGTTCAGCCCCAGCATTTT.

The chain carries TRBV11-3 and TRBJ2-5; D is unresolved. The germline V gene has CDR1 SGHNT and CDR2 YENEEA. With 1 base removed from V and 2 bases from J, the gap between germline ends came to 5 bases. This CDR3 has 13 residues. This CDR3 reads CASSLGLQETQYF. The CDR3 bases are TGTGCCAGCAGCTTAGGACTTCAAGAGACCCAGTACTTC.

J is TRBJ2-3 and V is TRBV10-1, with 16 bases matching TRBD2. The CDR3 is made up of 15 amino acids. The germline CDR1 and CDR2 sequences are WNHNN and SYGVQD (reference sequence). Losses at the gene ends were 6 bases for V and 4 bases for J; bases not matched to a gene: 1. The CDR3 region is CASRGLAGGPDTQYF. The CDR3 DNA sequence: TGCGCCAGCAGGGGACTAGCGGGAGGGCCAGATACGCAGTATTTT.

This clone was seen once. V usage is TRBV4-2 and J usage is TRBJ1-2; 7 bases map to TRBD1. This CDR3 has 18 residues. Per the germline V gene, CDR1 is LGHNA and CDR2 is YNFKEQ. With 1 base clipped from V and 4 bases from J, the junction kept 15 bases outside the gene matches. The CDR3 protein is CASSQVAPGDRAGYGYTF. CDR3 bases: TGTGCCAGCAGCCAAGTGGCCCCGGGCGACAGGGCCGGCTATGGCTACACCTTC.

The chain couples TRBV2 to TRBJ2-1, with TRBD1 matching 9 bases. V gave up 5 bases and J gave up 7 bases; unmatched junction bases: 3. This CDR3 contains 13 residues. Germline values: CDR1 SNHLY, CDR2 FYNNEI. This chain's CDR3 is CASSKTGGNEQFF. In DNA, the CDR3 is TGTGCCAGCAGTAAGACAGGGGGGAATGAGCAGTTCTTC.

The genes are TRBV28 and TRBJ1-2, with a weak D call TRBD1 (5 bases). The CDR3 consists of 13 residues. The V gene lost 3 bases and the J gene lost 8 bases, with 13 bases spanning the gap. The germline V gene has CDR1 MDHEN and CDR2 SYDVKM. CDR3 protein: CASSFPGPIGYTF. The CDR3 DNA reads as TGTGCCAGCAGTTTCCCAGGGCCCATCGGCTACACCTTC.

CDR3 region: CASSQTGGELFF. DNA for the CDR3: TGTGCCAGCAGCCAGACAGGAGGGGAGCTGTTTTTT. This chain links TRBV7-9 with TRBJ2-2; possibly TRBD1 for D (6 bases). Germline CDR1 SEHNR, CDR2 FQNEAQ (reference sequence). The V end was cut by 5 bases, the J end by 8 bases, with 9 bases between. The CDR3 covers 12 residues.

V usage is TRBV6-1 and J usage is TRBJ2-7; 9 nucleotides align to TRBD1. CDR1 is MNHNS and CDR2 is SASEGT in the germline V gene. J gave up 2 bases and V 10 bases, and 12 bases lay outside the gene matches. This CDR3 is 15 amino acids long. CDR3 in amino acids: CATTMAGTGTYEQYF. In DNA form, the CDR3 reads TGTGCCACCACCATGGCAGGGACAGGGACCTACGAGCAGTACTTC.

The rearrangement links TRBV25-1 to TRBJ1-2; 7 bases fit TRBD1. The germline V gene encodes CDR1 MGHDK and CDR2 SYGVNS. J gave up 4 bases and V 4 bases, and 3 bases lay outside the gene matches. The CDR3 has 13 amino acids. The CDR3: CASSGQGPYGYTF. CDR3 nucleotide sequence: TGTGCCAGCAGTGGACAGGGACCCTATGGCTACACCTTC.